This TCR beta chain was documented in a study of cytomegalovirus exposure and HLA in healthy donors. Germline-derived CDR1 and CDR2 are MNHNS and SASEGT. V shed 7 bases, J shed 13 bases, and the junction held 17 bases outside the gene matches. The CDR3 consists of 15 residues. This clone has a handful of counts. The study ran its PCR with 60 Vbeta and 13 Jbeta primers. Sequencing used immunoSEQ multiplex PCR; TCRdb keeps in-frame clones, though not all of them. This table holds about 220,000 clones, about 80% found once. The origin of this receptor is a man between 18 and 35 years old in good health and CMV-seronegative. The sequenced sample consisted of PBMCs. V and J are TRBV6-1 and TRBJ2-1, with TRBD2 matching over 9 bases. The chain's CDR3 is CASIQWGLAPYSQFF. CDR3 DNA: TGTGCCAGCATCCAATGGGGACTAGCTCCCTATAGTCAGTTCTTC.